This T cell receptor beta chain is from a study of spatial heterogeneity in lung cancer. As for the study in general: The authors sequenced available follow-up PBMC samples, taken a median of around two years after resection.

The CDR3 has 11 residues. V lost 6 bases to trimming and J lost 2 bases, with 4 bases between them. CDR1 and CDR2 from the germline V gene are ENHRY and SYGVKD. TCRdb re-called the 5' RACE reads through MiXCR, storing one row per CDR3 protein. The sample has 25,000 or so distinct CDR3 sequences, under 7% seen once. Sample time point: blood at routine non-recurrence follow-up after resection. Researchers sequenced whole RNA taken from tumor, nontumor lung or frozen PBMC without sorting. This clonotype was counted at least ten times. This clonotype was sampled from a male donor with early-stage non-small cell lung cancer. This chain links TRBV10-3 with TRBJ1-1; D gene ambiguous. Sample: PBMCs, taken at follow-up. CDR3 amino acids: CAIRENTEAFF. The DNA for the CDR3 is TGTGCCATCAGGGAAAACACTGAAGCTTTCTTT.